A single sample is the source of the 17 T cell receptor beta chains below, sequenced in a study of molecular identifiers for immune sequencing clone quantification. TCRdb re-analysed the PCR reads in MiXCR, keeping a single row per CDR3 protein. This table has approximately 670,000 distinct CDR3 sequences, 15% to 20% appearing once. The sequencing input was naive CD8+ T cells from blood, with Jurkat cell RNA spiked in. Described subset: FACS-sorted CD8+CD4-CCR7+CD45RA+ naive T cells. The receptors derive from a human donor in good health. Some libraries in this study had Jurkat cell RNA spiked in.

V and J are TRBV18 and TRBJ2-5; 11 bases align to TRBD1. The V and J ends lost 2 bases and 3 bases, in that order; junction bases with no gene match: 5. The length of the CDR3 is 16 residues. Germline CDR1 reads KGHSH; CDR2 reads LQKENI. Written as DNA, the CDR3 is TGTGCCAGCTCACCATACGGACAGGGGGCGGAAGAGACCCAGTACTTC. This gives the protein CASSPYGQGAEETQYF.

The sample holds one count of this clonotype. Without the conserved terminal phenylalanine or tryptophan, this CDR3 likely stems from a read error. The CDR3 nucleotides read TGTGCCAGCAGCCTCGACGAGCAGTACTCC. Encoded protein: CASSLDEQYS. The chain combines TRBV7-9 with TRBJ2-7; D is uncertain. CDR3 length: 10 residues. V shed 5 bases and J shed 5 bases, with 4 bases lying between them. The germline V gene encodes CDR1 SEHNR and CDR2 FQNEAQ (reference sequence).

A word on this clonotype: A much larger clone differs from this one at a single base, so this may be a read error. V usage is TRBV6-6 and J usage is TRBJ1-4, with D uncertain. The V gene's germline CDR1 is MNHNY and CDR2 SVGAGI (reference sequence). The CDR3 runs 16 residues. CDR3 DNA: TGTGCCAGCAGTTATCCCCGTCAGGCAACTAATGAAAGACTGTTTTTT. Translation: CASSYPRQATNERLFF.

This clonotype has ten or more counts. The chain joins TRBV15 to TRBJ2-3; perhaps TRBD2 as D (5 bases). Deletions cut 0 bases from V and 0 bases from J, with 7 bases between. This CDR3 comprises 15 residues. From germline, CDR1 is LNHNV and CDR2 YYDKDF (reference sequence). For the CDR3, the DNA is TGTGCCACCAGCAGAGATGGGGAGAGCACAGATACGCAGTATTTT. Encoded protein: CATSRDGESTDTQYF.

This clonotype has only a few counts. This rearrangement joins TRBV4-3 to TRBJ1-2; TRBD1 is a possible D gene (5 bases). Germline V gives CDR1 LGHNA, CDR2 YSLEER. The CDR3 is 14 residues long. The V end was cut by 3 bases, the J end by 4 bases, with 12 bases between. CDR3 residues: CASSQAGSSYGYTF. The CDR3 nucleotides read TGCGCCAGCAGCCAGGCAGGGAGCAGCTATGGCTACACCTTC.

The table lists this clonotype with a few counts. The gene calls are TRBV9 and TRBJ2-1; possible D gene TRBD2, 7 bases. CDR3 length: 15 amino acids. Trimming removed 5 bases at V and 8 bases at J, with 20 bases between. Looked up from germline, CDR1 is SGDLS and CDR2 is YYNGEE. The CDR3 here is CASSIGGVRMDEQFF. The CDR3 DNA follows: TGTGCCAGCAGTATAGGGGGGGTGAGAATGGATGAGCAGTTCTTC. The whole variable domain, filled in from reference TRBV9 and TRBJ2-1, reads DSGVTQTPKHLITATGQRVTLRCSPRSGDLSVYWYQQSLDQGLQFLIQYYNGEERAKGNILERFSAQQFPDLHSELNLSSLELGDSALYFCASSIGGVRMDEQFFGPGTRLTVL.

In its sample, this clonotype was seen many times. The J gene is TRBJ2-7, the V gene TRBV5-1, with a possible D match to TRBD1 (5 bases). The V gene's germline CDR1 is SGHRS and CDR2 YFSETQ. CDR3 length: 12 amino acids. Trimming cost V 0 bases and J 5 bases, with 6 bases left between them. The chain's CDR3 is CASSLVGDEQYF. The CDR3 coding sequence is TGCGCCAGCAGCTTGGTAGGGGACGAGCAGTACTTC. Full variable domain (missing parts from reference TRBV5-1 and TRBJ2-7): KAGVTQTPRYLIKTRGQQVTLSCSPISGHRSVSWYQQTPGQGLQFLFEYFSETQRNKGNFPGRFSGRQFSNSRSEMNVSTLELGDSALYLCASSLVGDEQYFGPGTRLTVT.

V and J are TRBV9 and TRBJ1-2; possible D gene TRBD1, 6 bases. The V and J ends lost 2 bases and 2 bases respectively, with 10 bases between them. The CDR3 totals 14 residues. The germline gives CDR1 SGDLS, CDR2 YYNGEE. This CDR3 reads CASSVAGENYGYTF. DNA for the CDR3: TGTGCCAGCAGCGTGGCAGGGGAAAACTATGGCTACACCTTC. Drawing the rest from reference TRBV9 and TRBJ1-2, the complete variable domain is DSGVTQTPKHLITATGQRVTLRCSPRSGDLSVYWYQQSLDQGLQFLIQYYNGEERAKGNILERFSAQQFPDLHSELNLSSLELGDSALYFCASSVAGENYGYTFGSGTRLTVV.

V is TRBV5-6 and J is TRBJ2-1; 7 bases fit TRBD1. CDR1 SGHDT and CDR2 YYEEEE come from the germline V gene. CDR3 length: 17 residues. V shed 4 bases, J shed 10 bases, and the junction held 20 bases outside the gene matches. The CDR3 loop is CASSNPVLDRLVGEQFF. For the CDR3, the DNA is TGTGCCAGCAGCAACCCAGTGTTGGACAGGCTCGTGGGGGAGCAGTTCTTC.

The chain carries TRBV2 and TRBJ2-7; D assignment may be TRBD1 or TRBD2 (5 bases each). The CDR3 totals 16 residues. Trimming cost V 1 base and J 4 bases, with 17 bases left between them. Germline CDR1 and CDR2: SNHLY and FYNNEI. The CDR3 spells CASSEVRDENSYEQYF. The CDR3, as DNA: TGTGCCAGCAGTGAAGTCCGGGACGAGAACTCATACGAGCAGTACTTC.

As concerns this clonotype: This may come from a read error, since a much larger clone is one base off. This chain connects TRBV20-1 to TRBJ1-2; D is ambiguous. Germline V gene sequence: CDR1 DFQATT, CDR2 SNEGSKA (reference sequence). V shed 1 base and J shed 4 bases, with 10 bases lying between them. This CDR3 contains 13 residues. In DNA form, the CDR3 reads TGCAGTGCTAGAGTACCCGCAAGCTATGGCTACACCTTC. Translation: CSARVPASYGYTF.

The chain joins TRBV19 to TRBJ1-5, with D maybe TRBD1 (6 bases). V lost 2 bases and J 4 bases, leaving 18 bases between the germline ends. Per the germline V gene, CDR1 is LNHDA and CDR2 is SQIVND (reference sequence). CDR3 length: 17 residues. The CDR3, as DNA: TGTGCCAGTAGTATACCCTACGACCCAGGGGTTAATCAGCCCCAGCATTTT. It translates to CASSIPYDPGVNQPQHF.

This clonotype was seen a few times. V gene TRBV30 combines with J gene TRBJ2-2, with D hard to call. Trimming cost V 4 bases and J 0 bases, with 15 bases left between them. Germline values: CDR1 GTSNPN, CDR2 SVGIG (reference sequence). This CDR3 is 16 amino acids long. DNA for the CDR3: TGTGCCTGGACCCCTGGCCAGGCTGCGAACACCGGGGAGCTGTTTTTT. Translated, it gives CAWTPGQAANTGELFF.

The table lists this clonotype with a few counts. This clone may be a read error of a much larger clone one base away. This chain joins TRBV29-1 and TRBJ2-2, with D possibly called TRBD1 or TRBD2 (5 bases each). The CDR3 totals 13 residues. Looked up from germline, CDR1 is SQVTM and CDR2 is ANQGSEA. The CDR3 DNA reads TGCAGCGTTGTTAAGACAGCCGACGGGGAGCTGCTTTTT. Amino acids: CSVVKTADGELLF.

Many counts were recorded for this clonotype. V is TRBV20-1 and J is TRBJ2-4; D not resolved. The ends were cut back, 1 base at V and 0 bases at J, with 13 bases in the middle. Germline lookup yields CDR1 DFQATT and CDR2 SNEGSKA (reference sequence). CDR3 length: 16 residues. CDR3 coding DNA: TGCAGTGCTAGAGGGCTAGGCCCCTTAGCCAAAAACATTCAGTACTTC. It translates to CSARGLGPLAKNIQYF.

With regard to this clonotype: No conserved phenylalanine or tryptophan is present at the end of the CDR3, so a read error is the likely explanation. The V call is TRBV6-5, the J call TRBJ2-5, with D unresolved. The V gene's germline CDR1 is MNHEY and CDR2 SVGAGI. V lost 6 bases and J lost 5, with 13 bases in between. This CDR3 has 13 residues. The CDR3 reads CASRPGESETQYS. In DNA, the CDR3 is TGTGCCAGCAGGCCCGGTGAGTCGGAGACCCAGTACTCC.

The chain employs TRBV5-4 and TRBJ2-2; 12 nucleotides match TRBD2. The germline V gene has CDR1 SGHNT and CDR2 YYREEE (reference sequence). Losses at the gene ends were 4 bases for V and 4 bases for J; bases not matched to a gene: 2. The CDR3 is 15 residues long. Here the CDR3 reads CASSRGLAGTGELFF. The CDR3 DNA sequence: TGTGCCAGCAGCAGGGGACTAGCGGGCACCGGGGAGCTGTTTTTT.